The 21 T cell receptor beta chains below come from one sample, sequenced in a study of T cells in Graves' hyperthyroidism and ophthalmopathy. Researchers took RNA transcripts and amplified the TCR beta CDR3 regions from them. The TCR CDR3 first-round RT-PCR relied on the HTBI primer set. A single record per CDR3 protein comes from TCRdb applying MiXCR to the multiplex PCR reads. This table holds 600,000 to 750,000 distinct CDR3 sequences, 17% found once. Sequenced: blood. Receptor source: a man aged 50-60 years with Graves' hyperthyroidism.

In this sample, this clonotype turned up many times. The rearrangement uses TRBV5-1 and TRBJ1-1; unclear D gene. V lost 4 bases and J lost 0, with 13 bases in between. Germline V gene sequence: CDR1 SGHRS, CDR2 YFSETQ. The length of the CDR3 is 15 residues. The CDR3 here is CASSPTLPLNTEAFF. CDR3 nucleotide sequence: TGCGCCAGCAGCCCGACTCTCCCTCTGAACACTGAAGCTTTCTTT.

This clonotype was recorded many times. The rearrangement uses TRBV28 and TRBJ2-1; D gene ambiguous. Germline V gene data show CDR1 as MDHEN and CDR2 as SYDVKM. V was trimmed by 8 bases and J by 7 bases, leaving 18 bases between them. The CDR3 totals 14 residues. This CDR3 is CASSRRALRNEQFF. In DNA, the CDR3 is TGTGCCAGCTCAAGAAGGGCCTTGAGGAATGAGCAGTTCTTC.

This clonotype was recorded many times. The J gene is TRBJ2-7, the V gene TRBV27; TRBD2 aligns across 13 bases. V was clipped by 6 bases and J by 3 bases; unmatched bases: 2. The CDR3 is made up of 14 amino acids. The germline CDR1 and CDR2 sequences are MNHEY and SMNVEV (reference sequence). CDR3 amino acids: CASRGLAGHYEQYF. CDR3 in DNA: TGTGCCAGCAGGGGACTAGCGGGACACTACGAGCAGTACTTC.

This clonotype came up a few times. The chain employs TRBV24-1 and TRBJ1-5, with 7 positions matching TRBD1. The CDR3 has 15 amino acids. CDR1 and CDR2 from the germline V gene are KGHDR and SFDVKD. The J segment lost 7 bases and the V segment lost 3 bases, leaving 8 bases of the junction unmatched. The CDR3 nucleotides are TGTGCCACCAGTGATAGGACAGGTTCAGGGCAGCCCCAGCATTTT. Protein sequence: CATSDRTGSGQPQHF.

The chain employs TRBV3-1 and TRBJ2-7; 9 bases are a match to TRBD1. Germline trimming cut 6 bases from V and 6 bases from J; bases unmatched to any gene: 9. CDR3 length equals 14 residues. The germline V gene encodes CDR1 LGHDT and CDR2 YNNKEL (reference sequence). This CDR3 reads CASSERTGEAEQYF. CDR3 coding DNA: TGTGCCAGCAGTGAAAGGACAGGGGAGGCCGAGCAGTACTTC.

This clonotype was recorded a few times. This rearrangement joins TRBV28 to TRBJ2-7, with D uncertain. Trimming took off 8 bases at V and 2 bases at J, with 10 bases between the two ends. Germline CDR1 is MDHEN and CDR2 is SYDVKM. CDR3 length: 12 amino acids. The CDR3, as DNA: TGTGCCAGCGGCACATCTCCCTACGAGCAGTACTTC. Its translation is CASGTSPYEQYF.

V is TRBV19 and J is TRBJ1-4, with a tentative D call TRBD1 (5 bases). This CDR3 contains 15 residues. Germline CDR1 is LNHDA and CDR2 is SQIVND (reference sequence). V was cut by 5 bases and J by 5 bases, with 15 bases left in between. The chain's CDR3 is CASSVRTPRNEKLFF. CDR3 coding DNA: TGTGCCAGTAGTGTAAGGACACCTCGAAATGAAAAACTGTTTTTT.

This clonotype occurred many times. The V call is TRBV28, the J call TRBJ1-1; D remains ambiguous. Germline V gene sequence: CDR1 MDHEN, CDR2 SYDVKM. The V end was cut by 5 bases, the J end by 4 bases, with 14 bases between. The CDR3 runs to 14 residues. The CDR3 DNA is TGTGCCAGCAGTACTGCCGGGGTCGGCACTGAAGCTTTCTTT. This translates into CASSTAGVGTEAFF.

The chain is built from TRBV12-5 and TRBJ1-2, with D hard to call. The CDR3 sequence is 16 residues long. In germline, CDR1 is LGHNT, CDR2 FRNRAP. The V and J ends lost 0 bases and 0 bases respectively, with 11 bases between them. The CDR3 here is CASGLVVRPTNYGYTF. The CDR3 DNA sequence: TGTGCTAGTGGTTTGGTTGTACGCCCTACTAACTATGGCTACACCTTC.

There are many counts of this clonotype. V is TRBV29-1 and J is TRBJ1-1; D gene ambiguous. The CDR3 sequence is 15 residues long. V was shortened by 0 bases and J by 0 bases, with 11 bases between the two germline ends. Germline CDR1 and CDR2: SQVTM and ANQGSEA. DNA for the CDR3: TGCAGCGTTGAAGATCTGGAAGGGATGAACACTGAAGCTTTCTTT. It codes for CSVEDLEGMNTEAFF.

The chain links TRBV6-1 to TRBJ1-4; D is unclear. Germline V lookup: CDR1 MNHNS, CDR2 SASEGT. The CDR3 sequence is 15 residues long. The V end lost 6 bases, the J end lost 5 bases, and 16 bases lay between the germline ends. In DNA, the CDR3 is TGTGCCAGCAGCGACGGAACGGCGTCAAATGAAAAACTGTTTTTT. Encoded protein: CASSDGTASNEKLFF.

This clonotype has a count of ten or more. The chain's CDR3 is CAWSSQGYEQYF. The CDR3 coding sequence is TGTGCCTGGAGTTCCCAGGGCTACGAGCAGTACTTC. The gene calls are TRBV30 and TRBJ2-7; D perhaps matches TRBD1 (5 bases). In germline, CDR1 is GTSNPN, CDR2 SVGIG (reference sequence). V was shortened by 2 bases and J by 3 bases, with 8 bases between the two germline ends. The CDR3 sequence is 12 residues long.

This clonotype has a count of ten or more. The chain is built from TRBV18 and TRBJ2-1; perhaps TRBD2 as D (6 bases). The germline V gene has CDR1 KGHSH and CDR2 LQKENI. The CDR3 spans 17 residues. Trimming cost V 2 bases and J 1 base, with 15 bases left between them. The CDR3 spells CASSPGAAGGSYNEQFF. The CDR3 DNA sequence: TGTGCCAGCTCACCAGGTGCAGCGGGTGGATCCTACAATGAGCAGTTCTTC.

This clonotype occurred a few times. The chain couples TRBV28 to TRBJ1-1; D not resolved. The CDR3 loop spans 13 amino acids. Germline CDR1 MDHEN, CDR2 SYDVKM. Between the trimmed V and J ends, which lost 5 bases and 6 bases, there was a span of 13 bases. CDR3 region: CASSPDAGAEAFF. In DNA form, the CDR3 reads TGTGCCAGCAGTCCCGATGCGGGAGCTGAAGCTTTCTTT.

This clonotype was detected ten times or more. The V and J genes are TRBV7-2 and TRBJ2-5; tentative D call: TRBD2 (5 bases). CDR3 length: 12 residues. V lost 6 bases and J 4 bases, leaving 9 bases between the germline ends. CDR1 SGHTA and CDR2 FQGNSA come from the germline V gene. CDR3: CASSLGRETQYF. Written as DNA, the CDR3 is TGTGCCAGCAGTTTGGGGAGAGAGACCCAGTACTTC.

In this sample, this clonotype turned up a few times. This sequence joins TRBV30 and TRBJ1-2, with 9 bases lining up with TRBD1. The ends lost 8 bases at V and 4 bases at J; junction bases unmatched: 8. The CDR3 sequence is 13 residues long. Germline V gene sequence: CDR1 GTSNPN, CDR2 SVGIG (reference sequence). CDR3 sequence: CAGRGTGIYGYTF. The CDR3 DNA reads TGTGCCGGTCGCGGGACAGGGATCTATGGCTACACCTTC.

There are a few counts of this clonotype. This chain uses TRBV9 with TRBJ2-7; unclear D gene. Per germline, CDR1 SGDLS and CDR2 YYNGEE. This CDR3 region has 14 residues. The V gene lost 0 bases and the J gene lost 2 bases, with 9 bases spanning the gap. The DNA for the CDR3 is TGTGCCAGCAGCGTAGGTGGTGAGACCTACGAGCAGTACTTC. Translating gives CASSVGGETYEQYF.

Only a few counts were recorded for this clonotype. The rearrangement links TRBV19 to TRBJ1-1, with no clear D. With 2 bases removed from V and 1 base from J, the gap between germline ends came to 8 bases. The CDR3 sequence is 14 residues long. CDR1 LNHDA and CDR2 SQIVND come from the germline V gene (reference sequence). CDR3 sequence reads: CASSIWPGNTEAFF. CDR3 sequence (DNA): TGTGCCAGTAGTATATGGCCAGGGAACACTGAAGCTTTCTTT.

The chain links TRBV19 to TRBJ2-1; D may be TRBD1 (8 bases). V was cut by 10 bases and J by 7 bases, with 23 bases left in between. The CDR3 is 15 amino acids. The germline V gene encodes CDR1 LNHDA and CDR2 SQIVND (reference sequence). The CDR3 DNA reads as TGTGCCACCCACCTCTCGGACAGGGAGGGGAATGAGCAGTTCTTC. It codes for CATHLSDREGNEQFF.

This rearrangement joins TRBV28 to TRBJ2-7; D is perhaps TRBD1 (6 bases). This CDR3 is built from 14 residues. CDR1 and CDR2 (germline): MDHEN, SYDVKM. Trimming removed 2 bases at V and 0 bases at J, with 8 bases between. The CDR3 coding sequence is TGTGCCAGCAGTTTACAGGGGACCTCCTACGAGCAGTACTTC. Translated: CASSLQGTSYEQYF.

Only a few counts were recorded for this clonotype. This chain connects TRBV24-1 to TRBJ2-1; 12 bases agree with TRBD2. There are 15 residues in the CDR3. The trim removed 5 bases at V and 6 bases at J, leaving 4 bases unmatched. CDR1 is KGHDR and CDR2 is SFDVKD in the germline V gene. The CDR3 DNA is TGTGCCACCAGTGGTAGACTAGCGGGAGTCAATGAGCAGTTCTTC. The encoded protein is CATSGRLAGVNEQFF.